One sample yielded the 3 T cell receptor beta chains listed below, sequenced in a study of blood T cell repertoires in COVID-19. Using immunoSEQ multiplex PCR, the repertoire was profiled, and TCRdb retains in-frame clones only, with some absent. The sample shows 200,000 to 250,000 clones, roughly 90% of them seen only once. What was sequenced was peripheral blood. These receptors came from a middle-aged woman with acute or convalescent COVID-19.

The genes are TRBV18 and TRBJ2-6, with 8 bases lining up with TRBD1. The CDR3 has 16 residues. V lost 4 bases to trimming and J lost 0 bases; unmatched junction nucleotides: 2. Germline lookup yields CDR1 KGHSH and CDR2 LQKENI. CDR3 DNA: TGTGCCAGCTCACGGACAGGGAGCTCTGGGGCCAACGTCCTGACTTTC. It encodes CASSRTGSSGANVLTF.

The chain couples TRBV11-2 to TRBJ2-1, with 12 bases that match TRBD2. The CDR3 is 14 amino acids. V gave up 8 bases and J gave up 5 bases; unmatched junction bases: 4. Germline assignment: CDR1 SGHAT and CDR2 FQNNGV. The CDR3 nucleotides read TGTGCCAGCCTAGCGGGGGGGGCAAACAATGAGCAGTTCTTC. Translating gives CASLAGGANNEQFF.

The chain links TRBV5-4 to TRBJ2-1; 9 positions match TRBD2. V dropped 4 bases and J dropped 8; count of bases not matched to a gene: 10. The CDR3 runs 15 residues. The germline CDR1 and CDR2 sequences are SGHNT and YYREEE (reference sequence). The CDR3 protein is CASSPAAGGRDEQFF. DNA for the CDR3: TGTGCCAGCAGCCCGGCAGCGGGGGGAAGGGATGAGCAGTTCTTC.